These 32 T cell receptor beta chains originate from one sample sequenced in a study of T cell changes during pregnancy in multiple sclerosis. Repertoires were generated with immunoSEQ multiplex PCR, while TCRdb's copy carries only in-frame clones and drops some. The sample consists of approximately 100,000 clones, roughly nine tenths of them appearing once. Here the sequenced sample was peripheral blood, taken in the second trimester of pregnancy. The receptors stem from a female donor with multiple sclerosis, enrolled in a pregnancy study.

V and J are TRBV5-4 and TRBJ2-2; 7 nucleotides match TRBD1. Trimming at V came to 4 bases and at J to 6 bases, leaving 12 bases not matched to a gene. The CDR3 contains 16 residues. Germline values: CDR1 SGHNT, CDR2 YYREEE (reference sequence). In nucleotides, the CDR3 is TGTGCCAGCAGCATACATAAGCTGACAGGGCCCGGGGAGCTGTTTTTT. Residues: CASSIHKLTGPGELFF.

This clone was observed a single time. J is TRBJ2-7 and V is TRBV30; 12 bases fit TRBD1. The germline V gene encodes CDR1 GTSNPN and CDR2 SVGIG (reference sequence). CDR3 length: 16 residues. V was clipped by 6 bases and J by 0 bases; unmatched bases: 9. The CDR3 region has the DNA TGTGCCTGCCGGGACAGGGGGCATTTTAGCTCCTACGAGCAGTACTTC. Translating it yields CACRDRGHFSSYEQYF.

The chain carries TRBV13 and TRBJ2-7; TRBD2 is a possible D gene (6 bases). With 4 bases removed from V and 5 bases from J, the gap between germline ends came to 12 bases. Germline V CDR1 and CDR2: PRHDT, FYEKMQ (reference sequence). The CDR3 length is 13 residues. This chain's CDR3 is CASSYSGVNEQYF. CDR3 in DNA: TGTGCCAGCAGCTATTCGGGGGTAAACGAGCAGTACTTC.

The chain combines TRBV5-1 with TRBJ2-3, with 7 bases that match TRBD1. V shed 0 bases, J shed 2 bases, and the junction held 6 bases outside the gene matches. Germline CDR1 reads SGHRS; CDR2 reads YFSETQ. The CDR3 extends over 16 amino acids. CDR3 in amino acids: CASSLDRGDFTDTQYF. Written as DNA, the CDR3 is TGCGCCAGCAGCTTGGACAGGGGAGACTTCACAGATACGCAGTATTTT.

The rearrangement links TRBV9 to TRBJ1-2, with a possible D match to TRBD1 (6 bases). V lost 3 bases, J lost 8 bases, and 11 bases lay in between. The CDR3 extends over 12 amino acids. CDR1 is SGDLS and CDR2 is YYNGEE in the germline V gene. The CDR3 DNA follows: TGTGCCAGCAGCGAGAACAGGGACGGCTACACCTTC. It yields the protein CASSENRDGYTF.

V gene TRBV6-1 combines with J gene TRBJ1-5; 8 nucleotides match TRBD1. The V segment lost 1 base and the J segment 7 bases; nucleotides outside the gene matches: 3. The CDR3 loop spans 14 amino acids. The germline gives CDR1 MNHNS, CDR2 SASEGT. CDR3 sequence: CASSEGTGYQPQHF. In DNA, the CDR3 is TGTGCCAGCAGTGAAGGGACAGGGTACCAGCCCCAGCATTTT.

The rearrangement links TRBV6-5 to TRBJ2-7; TRBD2 might be the D (6 bases). CDR1 and CDR2 (germline): MNHEY, SVGAGI. Trimming pared 8 bases from V and 0 bases from J, leaving 8 bases between. The CDR3 extends over 12 amino acids. The CDR3 DNA follows: TGTGCCAGCGCGGGAACCTCCTACGAGCAGTACTTC. It codes for CASAGTSYEQYF.

This chain uses TRBV5-1 with TRBJ2-1; 9 bases are a match to TRBD2. Germline V gene sequence: CDR1 SGHRS, CDR2 YFSETQ. V lost 0 bases to trimming and J lost 1 base; unmatched junction nucleotides: 2. The CDR3 contains 16 residues. The CDR3: CASSLATSGSYNEQFF. Written as DNA, the CDR3 is TGCGCCAGCAGCTTGGCGACTAGCGGATCCTACAATGAGCAGTTCTTC. The whole variable domain, remainder taken from reference TRBV5-1 and TRBJ2-1, is KAGVTQTPRYLIKTRGQQVTLSCSPISGHRSVSWYQQTPGQGLQFLFEYFSETQRNKGNFPGRFSGRQFSNSRSEMNVSTLELGDSALYLCASSLATSGSYNEQFFGPGTRLTVL.

This clone occurred many times. The J gene is TRBJ1-6, the V gene TRBV5-6; 7 nucleotides line up with TRBD1. The germline gives CDR1 SGHDT, CDR2 YYEEEE. J was trimmed by 6 bases and V by 1 base; bases with no gene match: 1. The CDR3 covers 14 residues. CDR3 sequence: CASSLNRGNSPLHF. CDR3 DNA sequence: TGTGCCAGCAGCTTGAACAGGGGTAATTCACCCCTCCACTTT. The full variable domain, with the rest looked up from reference TRBV5-6 and TRBJ1-6, is DAGVTQSPTHLIKTRGQQVTLRCSPKSGHDTVSWYQQALGQGPQFIFQYYEEEERQRGNFPDRFSGHQFPNYSSELNVNALLLGDSALYLCASSLNRGNSPLHFGNGTRLTVT.

This clone was recorded once. The chain combines TRBV7-8 with TRBJ2-7, with TRBD1 as a possible D gene (7 bases). The CDR3 length is 15 residues. CDR1 and CDR2 from the germline V gene are SGHVS and FQNEAQ. V lost 2 bases and J 0 bases, leaving 11 bases between the germline ends. The CDR3 nucleotides read TGTGCCAGCAGCTTACGCGGGACAGTCTCCTACGAGCAGTACTTC. It is translated as CASSLRGTVSYEQYF. The whole variable domain, remainder taken from reference TRBV7-8 and TRBJ2-7, is GAGVSQSPRYKVAKRGQDVALRCDPISGHVSLFWYQQALGQGPEFLTYFQNEAQLDKSGLPSDRFFAERPEGSVSTLKIQRTQQEDSAVYLCASSLRGTVSYEQYFGPGTRLTVT.

The chain carries TRBV19 and TRBJ2-7, with 7 bases aligning to TRBD2. The CDR3 totals 14 residues. CDR1 LNHDA and CDR2 SQIVND come from the germline V gene (reference sequence). The V segment lost 8 bases and the J segment 2 bases; nucleotides outside the gene matches: 9. CDR3 bases: TGTGCCAGTTCATGGGGGGAGGGGCCCTACGAGCAGTACTTC. Translation: CASSWGEGPYEQYF.

The chain combines TRBV5-4 with TRBJ1-5; D gene unclear. The germline V and J ends were trimmed by 4 bases and 9 bases, with 11 bases remaining between them. Germline lookup yields CDR1 SGHNT and CDR2 YYREEE (reference sequence). This CDR3 spans 12 amino acids. CDR3 in DNA: TGTGCCAGCAGCCGGGCCGGAGGGCCCCAGCATTTT. Translated: CASSRAGGPQHF.

The chain joins TRBV2 to TRBJ1-2; D unresolved. Germline-derived CDR1 and CDR2 are SNHLY and FYNNEI. V was clipped by 6 bases and J by 0 bases, with 8 bases between them. The length of the CDR3 is 13 residues. The CDR3 nucleotides read TGTGCCAGCAGGTTGATAGCTAACTATGGCTACACCTTC. Translating it yields CASRLIANYGYTF.

The CDR3 region is CASSPSGRAHNEQFF. CDR3 coding DNA: TGTGCCAGCAGCCCGAGCGGGAGGGCGCACAATGAGCAGTTCTTC. This sequence joins TRBV9 and TRBJ2-1, with 10 nucleotides matching TRBD2. The V and J ends lost 4 bases and 5 bases, in that order; junction bases with no gene match: 6. The CDR3 has 15 residues. Germline CDR1 SGDLS, CDR2 YYNGEE. Variable domain in full (rest from reference TRBV9 and TRBJ2-1): DSGVTQTPKHLITATGQRVTLRCSPRSGDLSVYWYQQSLDQGLQFLIQYYNGEERAKGNILERFSAQQFPDLHSELNLSSLELGDSALYFCASSPSGRAHNEQFFGPGTRLTVL.

This chain joins TRBV18 and TRBJ1-5, with 8 bases matching TRBD1. V was clipped by 2 bases and J by 10 bases; unmatched bases: 10. Per germline, CDR1 KGHSH and CDR2 LQKENI. The CDR3 has 15 residues. CDR3 DNA: TGTGCCAGCTCACCAGGGACAGGAGATTTGAAACCCCAGCATTTT. Encoded protein: CASSPGTGDLKPQHF.

The chain couples TRBV5-4 to TRBJ2-2; TRBD2 matches at 8 bases. Germline CDR1 is SGHNT and CDR2 is YYREEE (reference sequence). The CDR3 is 14 residues long. The junction had 6 bases not matched to a gene; V was cut back by 4 bases and J by 7 bases. The CDR3 spells CASSPGRVGGELFF. In DNA, the CDR3 is TGTGCCAGCAGCCCCGGGAGGGTTGGCGGGGAGCTGTTTTTT.

This clone has a handful of counts. The chain links TRBV28 to TRBJ2-7; the D gene is possibly TRBD2 (5 bases). Germline values: CDR1 MDHEN, CDR2 SYDVKM. V was cut by 3 bases and J by 0 bases, with 12 bases left in between. This CDR3 spans 15 amino acids. The CDR3 nucleotides read TGTGCCAGCAGTTTTCCCTTGGGGAGCTCCTACGAGCAGTACTTC. This gives the protein CASSFPLGSSYEQYF.

The chain links TRBV7-9 to TRBJ1-4; weak D call: TRBD1 (6 bases). Trimming removed 4 bases from V and 4 bases from J, with 13 bases in between. Per the germline V gene, CDR1 is SEHNR and CDR2 is FQNEAQ (reference sequence). The CDR3 totals 15 residues. CDR3 in amino acids: CASSSWDTDNEKLFF. The CDR3, as DNA: TGTGCCAGCAGCTCCTGGGACACCGATAATGAAAAACTGTTTTTT.

There are a few counts of this clone. The genes are TRBV16 and TRBJ2-3, with D unclear. Per the germline V gene, CDR1 is KGHSY and CDR2 is FQNENV. This CDR3 spans 13 amino acids. V was cut by 4 bases and J by 4 bases, with 9 bases left in between. CDR3 sequence (DNA): TGTGCCAGCAGCCGAACATCATCAGATACGCAGTATTTT. As protein: CASSRTSSDTQYF.

Details on this clone: Without the conserved terminal phenylalanine or tryptophan, this CDR3 likely stems from a read error. It is unclear where the CDR3 begins or ends on the DNA, so no DNA is shown, and the CDR3 is as TCRdb lists it. V and J are TRBV11-3 and TRBJ2-7; the table calls TRBD2, which could not be checked here. Germline CDR1 and CDR2: SGHNT and YENEEA. The CDR3 spans 10 amino acids, including both terminal residues. The CDR3 loop is CASSLGLAPR.

The chain employs TRBV5-4 and TRBJ1-1; 7 positions agree with TRBD1. From germline, CDR1 is SGHNT and CDR2 YYREEE (reference sequence). J gave up 1 base and V 5 bases, and 8 bases lay outside the gene matches. This CDR3 spans 15 amino acids. CDR3 nucleotide sequence: TGTGCCAGCAGGACCCTGGGACAGCCGAACACTGAAGCTTTCTTT. Its translation is CASRTLGQPNTEAFF. Filled out from reference TRBV5-4 and TRBJ1-1, the complete variable domain reads ETGVTQSPTHLIKTRGQQVTLRCSSQSGHNTVSWYQQALGQGPQFIFQYYREEENGRGNFPPRFSGLQFPNYSSELNVNALELDDSALYLCASRTLGQPNTEAFFGQGTRLTVV.

The chain links TRBV5-4 to TRBJ2-7; D gene ambiguous. CDR1 SGHNT and CDR2 YYREEE come from the germline V gene (reference sequence). V was pared by 4 bases and J by 7 bases, with 18 bases between. The CDR3 runs 14 residues. This chain's CDR3 is CASSQVGQVGEQYF. The CDR3 bases are TGTGCCAGCAGCCAAGTGGGCCAGGTTGGAGAGCAGTACTTC. The variable domain in full, with the rest retrieved from reference TRBV5-4 and TRBJ2-7, is ETGVTQSPTHLIKTRGQQVTLRCSSQSGHNTVSWYQQALGQGPQFIFQYYREEENGRGNFPPRFSGLQFPNYSSELNVNALELDDSALYLCASSQVGQVGEQYFGPGTRLTVT.

The rearrangement joins TRBV25-1 to TRBJ2-1; the match to TRBD2 covers 13 bases. Germline-derived CDR1 and CDR2 are MGHDK and SYGVNS. V was clipped by 6 bases and J by 5 bases; unmatched bases: 4. This CDR3 comprises 15 residues. DNA for the CDR3: TGTGCCAGCAGGCACGGGACTAGCGGGAACAATGAGCAGTTCTTC. This gives the protein CASRHGTSGNNEQFF. The whole variable domain, filled in from reference TRBV25-1 and TRBJ2-1, reads EADIYQTPRYLVIGTGKKITLECSQTMGHDKMYWYQQDPGMELHLIHYSYGVNSTEKGDLSSESTVSRIRTEHFPLTLESARPSHTSQYLCASRHGTSGNNEQFFGPGTRLTVL.

V and J are TRBV5-1 and TRBJ1-1, with D tentatively TRBD1 (6 bases). The CDR3 runs 15 residues. The germline V gene encodes CDR1 SGHRS and CDR2 YFSETQ. V was cut by 4 bases and J by 0 bases, with 13 bases left in between. CDR3 DNA: TGCGCCAGCAGCCAACTACAGGGTATGAACACTGAAGCTTTCTTT. This sequence encodes CASSQLQGMNTEAFF.

The chain links TRBV2 to TRBJ2-5; 8 bases fit TRBD2. V shed 4 bases and J 5 bases; nucleotides not matched to a gene: 9. Germline V CDR1 and CDR2: SNHLY, FYNNEI. The CDR3 is 15 amino acids. In DNA form, the CDR3 reads TGTGCCAGCAGTGTCCTAGCGGGCCTAGGGGAGACCCAGTACTTC. Translating gives CASSVLAGLGETQYF. The full variable domain, in which reference TRBV2 and TRBJ2-5 provide the parts outside the CDR3, is EPEVTQTPSHQVTQMGQEVILRCVPISNHLYFYWYRQILGQKVEFLVSFYNNEISEKSEIFDDQFSVERPDGSNFTLKIRSTKLEDSAMYFCASSVLAGLGETQYFGPGTRLLVL.

This CDR3 reads CASSPVTGGSNQPQHF. The CDR3 DNA reads as TGTGCCAGCAGCCCGGTGACAGGTGGGAGCAATCAGCCCCAGCATTTT. V is TRBV4-2 and J is TRBJ1-5; a weak D match, TRBD1 (6 bases). This CDR3 is built from 16 residues. Trimming removed 4 bases at V and 1 base at J, with 14 bases between. Germline V gives CDR1 LGHNA, CDR2 YNFKEQ.

J is TRBJ2-7 and V is TRBV5-1; possibly TRBD1 for D (5 bases). Germline values: CDR1 SGHRS, CDR2 YFSETQ. CDR3 size: 15 residues. V was clipped by 3 bases and J by 4 bases, with 17 bases between them. The CDR3 sequence: CASSSTTGATYEQYF. In DNA, the CDR3 is TGCGCCAGCAGCTCTACTACAGGCGCGACTTACGAGCAGTACTTC.

The rearrangement uses TRBV9 and TRBJ2-1; 14 bases match TRBD2. Per the germline V gene, CDR1 is SGDLS and CDR2 is YYNGEE. Losses at the gene ends were 3 bases for V and 4 bases for J; bases not matched to a gene: 6. The CDR3 covers 17 residues. In DNA form, the CDR3 reads TGTGCCAGCAGCGGGACTAGCGGGGGGAACTTTTACAATGAGCAGTTCTTC. Protein product: CASSGTSGGNFYNEQFF.

CDR3 DNA: TGTGCCAGCAGCCTGACTAGTAAGTACGAGCAGTACTTC. This codes for CASSLTSKYEQYF. The V gene is TRBV13, the J gene TRBJ2-7; a weak D match, TRBD2 (6 bases). Germline V CDR1 and CDR2: PRHDT, FYEKMQ (reference sequence). Deletions cut 5 bases from V and 4 bases from J, with 12 bases between. There are 13 residues in the CDR3.

The chain recombines TRBV19 with TRBJ2-1, with D tentatively TRBD1 (5 bases). Germline V gene lookup returns CDR1 LNHDA and CDR2 SQIVND (reference sequence). This CDR3 is built from 16 residues. V was clipped by 1 base and J by 3 bases, with 13 bases between them. Here the CDR3 reads CASSIGWGRDYNEQFF. The CDR3 DNA is TGTGCCAGTAGTATAGGTTGGGGCAGGGACTACAATGAGCAGTTCTTC. The entire variable domain, with the rest obtained from reference TRBV19 and TRBJ2-1, is as follows: DGGITQSPKYLFRKEGQNVTLSCEQNLNHDAMYWYRQDPGQGLRLIYYSQIVNDFQKGDIAEGYSVSREKKESFPLTVTSAQKNPTAFYLCASSIGWGRDYNEQFFGPGTRLTVL.

This chain joins TRBV2 and TRBJ2-7; 8 nucleotides align to TRBD2. Germline V CDR1 and CDR2: SNHLY, FYNNEI. V was clipped by 3 bases and J by 1 base; unmatched bases: 11. This CDR3 has 17 amino acids. The CDR3 DNA reads as TGTGCCAGCAGTGAGCGCGGGGGGCTCAAGCTATCCTACGAGCAGTACTTC. It yields the protein CASSERGGLKLSYEQYF.

The V call is TRBV28, the J call TRBJ1-2; D is possibly TRBD1 (5 bases). Germline CDR1 reads MDHEN; CDR2 reads SYDVKM. The CDR3 covers 13 residues. With 6 bases removed from V and 1 base from J, the gap between germline ends came to 9 bases. The CDR3 region is CASSVQDNYGYTF. As DNA, the CDR3 is TGTGCCAGCAGCGTACAGGATAACTATGGCTACACCTTC.